This T cell receptor (beta chain) was observed in a study of blood T cell repertoires in COVID-19 (dated by TCRdb to 2020 to 2021). About the investigation overall: Samples covering the acute and convalescent phases of COVID-19 were provided by collaborators in the United States, Italy and Spain. The material from the prospective study consisted of cDNA or gDNA derived from T cells, B-cell-depleted T cells, or PBMCs. Subjects who had been exposed to COVID-19, were actively infected with it, or had recovered from it provided the deeply sampled blood TCRbeta repertoires that made up the dataset. The repertoires were released in a freely available public database intended as a resource for research on the immune response to SARS-CoV-2. Samples were obtained from the ongoing ImmuneRACE study (first 160 participants) and from about 1,300 subjects provided by 6 global collaborators. A de-identified subject ID, COVID-19 status, age in years and sex were almost always included in the sample metadata. Where available, HLA class I and class II types were obtained from metadata supplied by the sample provider rather than from assay-based typing.

For this clone: The specificity of this receptor is unknown. No base quality information exists; no much larger clone differs at one position.

Samples from volunteer blood donors who had recovered from COVID-19 were contributed by a second Seattle source. Collaborating institutions collected whole blood in K2EDTA tubes following their own protocols. Collaborator samples were shipped for TCRbeta analysis as frozen whole blood, isolated PBMCs, or DNA extracted from either sample type. General conclusions and limits of the study: Clinical and demographic metadata were provided uncurated, with the amount varying by source and participant.

The immunoSEQ Assay, a bias-controlled multiplex PCR, was used to amplify TCRbeta CDR3 regions from genomic DNA. In the authors' own workflow: Within the assay, amplification of reference gene primers was used to estimate how many nucleated cells each sample contained. Sequence reads were collapsed and filtered to measure the absolute abundance of every unique TCRbeta CDR3 rearrangement. For each sample, productive Simpson clonality was calculated as the square root of Simpson's diversity index over productive rearrangements. TCRdb took this table from immuneACCESS and kept in-frame rearrangements with V and J called. Such tables lack part of the clones; where checked against another copy, unresolved V genes explain under half of the gap, and the rest is unexplained. That table gives V, J and clone size, and the DNA gave D and trimming. For this sample there are a few hundred thousand clones; about 89% appear just once. Under 8% of the sample goes to the ten largest clones.

CDR1 SGHRS and CDR2 YFSETQ were looked up in the germline V gene. Inclusive of the bounding cysteine and phenylalanine, the CDR3 is 14 residues long. The DNA shown is the 42-base CDR3, in frame from base 1. V was cut back by 4 bases and J by 2 bases, leaving a gap of 13 bases between them. Recombination joined TRBV5-1 with TRBJ2-7, with TRBD1 tentatively as D gene (6 bases match). This receptor was obtained from a man younger than 30 who had recovered from COVID-19. Sequenced sample: peripheral blood. CDR3 protein: CASSTRDNPYEQYF. Read as DNA, the sequence is TGCGCCAGCAGCACCCGGGACAACCCCTACGAGCAGTACTTC.